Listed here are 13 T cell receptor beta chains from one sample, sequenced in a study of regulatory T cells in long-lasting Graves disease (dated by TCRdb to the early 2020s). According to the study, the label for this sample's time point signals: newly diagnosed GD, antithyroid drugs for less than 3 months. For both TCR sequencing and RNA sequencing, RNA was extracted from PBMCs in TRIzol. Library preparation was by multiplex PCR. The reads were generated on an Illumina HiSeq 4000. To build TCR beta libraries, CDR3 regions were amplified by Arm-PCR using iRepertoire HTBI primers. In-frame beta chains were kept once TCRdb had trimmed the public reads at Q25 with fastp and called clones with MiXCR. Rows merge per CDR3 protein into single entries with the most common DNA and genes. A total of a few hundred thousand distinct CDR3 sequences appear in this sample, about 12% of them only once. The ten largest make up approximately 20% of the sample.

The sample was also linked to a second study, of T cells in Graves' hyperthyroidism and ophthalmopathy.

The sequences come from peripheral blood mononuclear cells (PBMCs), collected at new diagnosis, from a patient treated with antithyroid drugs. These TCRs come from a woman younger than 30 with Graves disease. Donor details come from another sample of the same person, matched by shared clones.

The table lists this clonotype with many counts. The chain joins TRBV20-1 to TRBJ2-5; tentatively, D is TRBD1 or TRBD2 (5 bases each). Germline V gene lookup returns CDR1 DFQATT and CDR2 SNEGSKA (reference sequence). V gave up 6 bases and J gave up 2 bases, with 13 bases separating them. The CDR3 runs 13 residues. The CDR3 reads CSAAPGPQETQYF. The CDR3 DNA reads TGCAGTGCAGCTCCGGGACCACAAGAGACCCAGTACTTC.

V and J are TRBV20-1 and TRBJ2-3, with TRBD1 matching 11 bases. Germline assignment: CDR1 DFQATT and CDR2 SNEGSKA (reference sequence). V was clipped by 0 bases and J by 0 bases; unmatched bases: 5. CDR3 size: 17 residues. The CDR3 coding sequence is TGCAGTGCTAGAGATCCCGGACAGGGGGCGAGCACAGATACGCAGTATTTT. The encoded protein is CSARDPGQGASTDTQYF.

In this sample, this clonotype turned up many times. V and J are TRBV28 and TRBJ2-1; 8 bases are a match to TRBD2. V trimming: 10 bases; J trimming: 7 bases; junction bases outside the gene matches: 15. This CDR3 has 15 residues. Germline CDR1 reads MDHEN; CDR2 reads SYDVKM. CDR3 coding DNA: TGTGCCACCACACCATCCGGGGGGGCCAGTAATGAGCAGTTCTTC. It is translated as CATTPSGGASNEQFF.

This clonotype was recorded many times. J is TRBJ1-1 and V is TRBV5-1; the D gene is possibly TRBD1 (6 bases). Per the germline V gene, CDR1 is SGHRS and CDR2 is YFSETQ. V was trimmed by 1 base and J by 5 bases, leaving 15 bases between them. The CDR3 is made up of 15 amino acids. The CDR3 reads CASSLSGRGETEAFF. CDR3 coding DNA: TGCGCCAGCAGCTTGTCGGGCAGGGGAGAGACTGAAGCTTTCTTT.

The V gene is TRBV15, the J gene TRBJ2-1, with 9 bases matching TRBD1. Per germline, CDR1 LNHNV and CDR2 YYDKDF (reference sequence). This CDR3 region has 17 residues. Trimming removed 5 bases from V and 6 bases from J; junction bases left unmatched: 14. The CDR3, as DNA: TGTGCCACCAGCCTCACCGGCGGGGACAGGGATCCCAATGAGCAGTTCTTC. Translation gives CATSLTGGDRDPNEQFF.

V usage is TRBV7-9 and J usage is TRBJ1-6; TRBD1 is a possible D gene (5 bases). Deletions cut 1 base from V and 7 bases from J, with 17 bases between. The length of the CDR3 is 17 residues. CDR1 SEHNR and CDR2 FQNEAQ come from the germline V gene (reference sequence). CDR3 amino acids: CASSLGTRSVLNSPLHF. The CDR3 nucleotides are TGTGCCAGCAGCTTAGGGACAAGATCAGTTCTAAATTCACCCCTCCACTTT.

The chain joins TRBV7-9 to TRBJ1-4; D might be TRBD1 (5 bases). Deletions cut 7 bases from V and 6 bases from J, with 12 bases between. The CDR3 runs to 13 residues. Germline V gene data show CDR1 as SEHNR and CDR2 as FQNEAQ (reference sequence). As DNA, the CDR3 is TGTGCCAGCACCTCATGGGGGGATGAAAAACTGTTTTTT. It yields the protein CASTSWGDEKLFF.

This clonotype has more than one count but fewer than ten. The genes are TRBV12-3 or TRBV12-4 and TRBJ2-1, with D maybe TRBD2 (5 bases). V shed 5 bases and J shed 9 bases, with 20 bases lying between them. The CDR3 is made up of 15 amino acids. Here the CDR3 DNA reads TGTGCCAGCAGTATCTTGGCCGGGTCTGAGGGTGAGCAGTTCTTC. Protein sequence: CASSILAGSEGEQFF.

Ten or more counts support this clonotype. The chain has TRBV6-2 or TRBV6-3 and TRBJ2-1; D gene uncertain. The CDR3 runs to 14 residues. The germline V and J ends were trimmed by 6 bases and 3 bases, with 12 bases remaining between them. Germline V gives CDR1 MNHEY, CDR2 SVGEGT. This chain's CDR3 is CASSSVRNYNEQFF. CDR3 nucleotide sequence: TGTGCCAGCAGCTCCGTAAGGAACTACAATGAGCAGTTCTTC.

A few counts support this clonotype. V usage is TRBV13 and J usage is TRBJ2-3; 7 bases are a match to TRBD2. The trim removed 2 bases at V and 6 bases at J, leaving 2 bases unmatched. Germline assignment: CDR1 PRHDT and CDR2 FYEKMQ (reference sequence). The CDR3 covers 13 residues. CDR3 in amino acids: CASSLSGEDTQYF. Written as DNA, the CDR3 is TGTGCCAGCAGCTTAAGCGGGGAGGATACGCAGTATTTT.

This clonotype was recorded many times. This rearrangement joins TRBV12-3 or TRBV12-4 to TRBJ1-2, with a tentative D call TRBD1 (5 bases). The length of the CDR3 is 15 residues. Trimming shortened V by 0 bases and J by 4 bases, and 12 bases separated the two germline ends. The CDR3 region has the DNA TGTGCCAGCAGTTTAGCGCTTAGGGGTGGCTATGGCTACACCTTC. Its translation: CASSLALRGGYGYTF.

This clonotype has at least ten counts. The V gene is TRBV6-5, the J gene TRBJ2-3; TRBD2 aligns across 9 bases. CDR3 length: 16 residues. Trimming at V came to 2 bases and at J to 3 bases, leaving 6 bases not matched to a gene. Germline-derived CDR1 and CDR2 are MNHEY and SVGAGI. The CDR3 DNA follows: TGTGCCAGCAGTTACGCGGGCGGGGGGGCAACAGATACGCAGTATTTT. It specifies CASSYAGGGATDTQYF.

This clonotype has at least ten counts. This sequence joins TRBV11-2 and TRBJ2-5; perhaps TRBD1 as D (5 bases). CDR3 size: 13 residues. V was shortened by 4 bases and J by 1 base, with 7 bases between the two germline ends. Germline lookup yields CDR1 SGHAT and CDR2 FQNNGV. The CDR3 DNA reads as TGTGCCAGCAGCTGGCAGGGCCAAGAGACCCAGTACTTC. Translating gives CASSWQGQETQYF.